This T cell receptor (beta chain) originates from a study of shared clonotypes between healthy human individuals. For the study at large: Donors had three CD4 naive, three CD4 memory, two CD8 naive and one CD8 memory plate apiece. General study points: Clonotype sharing across several donors was observed for around 4.8% of naive CD4 clonotypes.

Details on this clone: What it recognizes is unknown.

Terminally differentiated effector memory CD45RA+ cells were excluded by CCR7 positive selection of CD45RO-negative cells. Losses at the gene ends were 5 bases for V and 3 bases for J; bases not matched to a gene: 7. The CDR3 sequence is 15 residues long. Germline assignment: CDR1 SGHAT and CDR2 FQNNGV. Profiled with immunoSEQ multiplex PCR; TCRdb holds only in-frame clones, not every one. Among approximately 1.9 million clones, around 95% were seen once, and the ten largest hold under 2%. The rearrangement joins TRBV11-2 to TRBJ2-1, with 7 bases aligning to TRBD2. Material for sequencing was naive CD8+ T cells from PBMCs. This TCR was sampled from a man between 18 and 35 years old in good health. Some clones in this sample may be carry-over from other donors' samples. The CDR3, as DNA: TGTGCCAGCAGCCCCCTGCTAGCGGTCTACAATGAGCAGTTCTTC. It encodes CASSPLLAVYNEQFF.